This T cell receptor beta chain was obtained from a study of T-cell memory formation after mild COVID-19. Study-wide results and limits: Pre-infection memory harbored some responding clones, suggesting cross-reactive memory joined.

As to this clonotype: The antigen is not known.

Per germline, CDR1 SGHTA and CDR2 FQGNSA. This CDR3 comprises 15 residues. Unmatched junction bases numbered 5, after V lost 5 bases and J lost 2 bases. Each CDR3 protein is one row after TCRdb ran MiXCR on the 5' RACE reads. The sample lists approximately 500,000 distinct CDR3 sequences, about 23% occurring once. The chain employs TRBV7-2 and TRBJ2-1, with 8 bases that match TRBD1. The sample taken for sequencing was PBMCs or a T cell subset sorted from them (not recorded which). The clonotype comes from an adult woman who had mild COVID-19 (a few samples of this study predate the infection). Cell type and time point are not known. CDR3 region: CASSADRGAYNEQFF. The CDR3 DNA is TGTGCCAGCAGCGCCGACAGGGGCGCCTACAATGAGCAGTTCTTC.